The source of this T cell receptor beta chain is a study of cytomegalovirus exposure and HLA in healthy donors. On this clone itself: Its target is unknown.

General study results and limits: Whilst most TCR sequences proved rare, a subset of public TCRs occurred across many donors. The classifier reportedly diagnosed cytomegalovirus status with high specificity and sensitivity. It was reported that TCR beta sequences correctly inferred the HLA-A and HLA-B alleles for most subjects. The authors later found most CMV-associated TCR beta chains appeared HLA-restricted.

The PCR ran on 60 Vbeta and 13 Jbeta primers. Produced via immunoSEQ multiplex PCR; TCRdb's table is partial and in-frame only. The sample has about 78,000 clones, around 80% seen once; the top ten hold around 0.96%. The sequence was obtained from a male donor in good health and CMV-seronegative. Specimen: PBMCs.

CDR3 in amino acids: CASSPRLKDTQYF. The CDR3, as DNA: TGTGCCAGCAGCCCCCGTCTAAAGGATACGCAGTATTTT. The V gene is TRBV14, the J gene TRBJ2-3; no clear D gene. Germline V lookup: CDR1 SGHDN, CDR2 FVKESK. Trimming removed 4 bases from V and 6 bases from J, with 11 bases in between. CDR3 length: 13 amino acids. The full variable domain, with the rest looked up from reference TRBV14 and TRBJ2-3, is EAGVTQFPSHSVIEKGQTVTLRCDPISGHDNLYWYRRVMGKEIKFLLHFVKESKQDESGMPNNRFLAERTGGTYSTLKVQPAELEDSGVYFCASSPRLKDTQYFGPGTRLTVL.